Below are 27 T cell receptor beta chains sequenced from a single sample in a study of OX40 agonist ivuxolimab in advanced cancers. The protocol was immunoSEQ multiplex PCR, while the TCRdb copy is restricted to in-frame clones and leaves out a portion. Of over 75,000 clones in the sample, around 87% were seen once. Sequencing was performed on CD4+ or CD8+ T cells sorted from blood, taken in a trial of the OX40 agonist ivuxolimab. These receptors were obtained from an adult with an advanced solid tumor such as melanoma, head and neck, liver or kidney cancer.

J is TRBJ2-1 and V is TRBV5-1; D unclear. The CDR3 runs 14 residues. Trimming took 1 base from V and 1 from J, leaving 6 bases between them. Germline V gene sequence: CDR1 SGHRS, CDR2 YFSETQ. CDR3 sequence reads: CASSLPQSYNEQFF. The CDR3 DNA sequence: TGCGCCAGCAGCTTGCCTCAATCCTACAATGAGCAGTTCTTC.

The DNA of the CDR3 is TGTGCCAGCAGTTCGTATGGCCGAGATACGCAGTATTTT. Translated: CASSSYGRDTQYF. The genes are TRBV25-1 and TRBJ2-3; D is uncertain. V was shortened by 5 bases and J by 5 bases, with 11 bases between the two germline ends. The CDR3 length is 13 residues. From germline, CDR1 is MGHDK and CDR2 SYGVNS.

V is TRBV7-8 and J is TRBJ2-5, with TRBD2 matching 8 bases. The CDR3 consists of 15 residues. The V gene's germline CDR1 is SGHVS and CDR2 FQNEAQ. Germline trimming cut 3 bases from V and 1 base from J; bases unmatched to any gene: 4. CDR3 amino acids: CASSFTGGSQETQYF. CDR3 bases: TGTGCCAGCAGCTTTACGGGGGGGTCCCAAGAGACCCAGTACTTC.

V gene TRBV5-1 combines with J gene TRBJ1-5; D is ambiguous. The germline V and J ends were trimmed by 4 bases and 0 bases, with 8 bases remaining between them. This CDR3 comprises 14 residues. CDR1 and CDR2 from the germline V gene are SGHRS and YFSETQ. This chain's CDR3 is CASSPAHSNQPQHF. Written as DNA, the CDR3 is TGCGCCAGCAGCCCAGCACATAGCAATCAGCCCCAGCATTTT.

The rearrangement joins TRBV27 to TRBJ2-2; D gene uncertain. The germline gives CDR1 MNHEY, CDR2 SMNVEV (reference sequence). V was pared by 5 bases and J by 0 bases, with 4 bases between. This CDR3 has 13 amino acids. The CDR3 region has the DNA TGTGCCAGCAGTCCATCGAACACCGGGGAGCTGTTTTTT. It translates to CASSPSNTGELFF.

CDR3 region: CASGGGRNTQETQYF. The CDR3 nucleotides read TGTGCCAGTGGAGGTGGGCGGAATACACAAGAGACCCAGTACTTC. V is TRBV19 and J is TRBJ2-5, with D perhaps matching TRBD2 (5 bases). CDR1 LNHDA and CDR2 SQIVND come from the germline V gene (reference sequence). The CDR3 totals 15 residues. Trimming removed 8 bases from V and 2 bases from J, with 18 bases in between.

The CDR3, as DNA: TGTGCCAGCAGCTTAGCGGGTTCCCAGCCCCAGCATTTT. Protein sequence: CASSLAGSQPQHF. The genes are TRBV7-9 and TRBJ1-5; D not resolved. CDR1 and CDR2 (germline): SEHNR, FQNEAQ (reference sequence). The CDR3 has 13 amino acids. Trimming removed 0 bases from V and 7 bases from J, with 7 bases in between.

V gene TRBV19 combines with J gene TRBJ2-2; TRBD1 matches at 9 bases. Trimming cost V 7 bases and J 3 bases; bases outside gene matches: 3. The germline V gene encodes CDR1 LNHDA and CDR2 SQIVND (reference sequence). This CDR3 spans 14 amino acids. CDR3 bases: TGTGCCAGTAACAGGGGGCGCGACACCGGGGAGCTGTTTTTT. Translation: CASNRGRDTGELFF.

The V gene is TRBV7-2, the J gene TRBJ2-5; 11 bases align to TRBD1. The CDR3 length is 15 residues. In germline, CDR1 is SGHTA, CDR2 FQGNSA. The V and J ends lost 5 bases and 0 bases, in that order; junction bases with no gene match: 2. CDR3 in amino acids: CASSQDRGHQETQYF. CDR3 in DNA: TGTGCCAGCAGCCAGGACAGGGGGCACCAAGAGACCCAGTACTTC. Variable domain in full (rest from reference TRBV7-2 and TRBJ2-5): GAGVSQSPSNKVTEKGKDVELRCDPISGHTALYWYRQSLGQGLEFLIYFQGNSAPDKSGLPSDRFSAERTGGSVSTLTIQRTQQEDSAVYLCASSQDRGHQETQYFGPGTRLLVL.

CDR3 protein: CASSLIGGLGYTF. The CDR3 DNA reads as TGTGCCAGCAGTTTAATAGGGGGGCTTGGCTACACCTTC. The J gene is TRBJ1-2, the V gene TRBV28, with D possibly matching TRBD1 (6 bases). Deletions cut 2 bases from V and 7 bases from J, with 11 bases between. The CDR3 extends over 13 amino acids. Germline V gene sequence: CDR1 MDHEN, CDR2 SYDVKM.

The chain uses TRBV19 and TRBJ1-1, with TRBD1 matching 9 bases. V trimming: 7 bases; J trimming: 1 base; junction bases outside the gene matches: 1. Germline values: CDR1 LNHDA, CDR2 SQIVND (reference sequence). This CDR3 spans 13 amino acids. The CDR3 DNA reads TGTGCCAGTATACAGGGGGCGAACACTGAAGCTTTCTTT. Translated: CASIQGANTEAFF. The full variable domain, rest sourced from reference TRBV19 and TRBJ1-1, is DGGITQSPKYLFRKEGQNVTLSCEQNLNHDAMYWYRQDPGQGLRLIYYSQIVNDFQKGDIAEGYSVSREKKESFPLTVTSAQKNPTAFYLCASIQGANTEAFFGQGTRLTVV.

The chain links TRBV11-3 to TRBJ2-5, with a possible D match to TRBD2 (5 bases). Trimming removed 3 bases from V and 5 bases from J, with 19 bases in between. Germline assignment: CDR1 SGHNT and CDR2 YENEEA. The CDR3 has 16 amino acids. CDR3 sequence reads: CASSFSGPSSPETQYF. DNA for the CDR3: TGTGCCAGCAGCTTCAGCGGACCCTCGTCTCCGGAGACCCAGTACTTC.

The J gene is TRBJ2-2, the V gene TRBV7-8; TRBD1 might be the D (5 bases). Trimming removed 5 bases at V and 4 bases at J, with 14 bases between. CDR3 length equals 15 residues. Per germline, CDR1 SGHVS and CDR2 FQNEAQ. CDR3 bases: TGTGCCAGCAGCGTTCGCAGGGTCGGCACCGGGGAGCTGTTTTTT. Protein sequence: CASSVRRVGTGELFF.

The rearrangement uses TRBV7-2 and TRBJ2-3; the match to TRBD1 covers 11 bases. This CDR3 has 16 amino acids. In germline, CDR1 is SGHTA, CDR2 FQGNSA. After removal of 2 bases from V and 5 bases from J, the junction contained 6 bases not matched to a gene. The DNA of the CDR3 is TGTGCCAGCAGCTTAATTCCGGGACAGGGGGGAGATACGCAGTATTTT. As protein: CASSLIPGQGGDTQYF.

A few counts support this clone. V and J are TRBV27 and TRBJ2-1; tentatively, D is TRBD1 (6 bases). The germline V gene encodes CDR1 MNHEY and CDR2 SMNVEV (reference sequence). This CDR3 contains 16 residues. Trimming pared 4 bases from V and 4 bases from J, leaving 17 bases between. The CDR3: CASSSGTPAGYNEQFF. As DNA, the CDR3 is TGTGCCAGCAGTTCAGGGACACCGGCTGGTTACAATGAGCAGTTCTTC.

This chain connects TRBV30 to TRBJ1-1; D call uncertain. The germline V gene encodes CDR1 GTSNPN and CDR2 SVGIG (reference sequence). Trimming pared 4 bases from V and 1 base from J, leaving 7 bases between. The CDR3 is 12 amino acids. CDR3 bases: TGTGCCTGGAAGTGGGAGAACACTGAAGCTTTCTTT. It specifies CAWKWENTEAFF. Looking up the rest from reference TRBV30 and TRBJ1-1 gives the full variable domain: SQTIHQWPATLVQPVGSPLSLECTVEGTSNPNLYWYRQAAGRGLQLLFYSVGIGQISSEVPQNLSASRPQDRQFILSSKKLLLSDSGFYLCAWKWENTEAFFGQGTRLTVV.

This rearrangement joins TRBV6-5 to TRBJ1-5; 7 bases are a match to TRBD1. V was clipped by 7 bases and J by 7 bases; unmatched bases: 10. This CDR3 comprises 14 residues. Looked up from germline, CDR1 is MNHEY and CDR2 is SVGAGI. CDR3: CASTPRTGDQPQHF. CDR3 bases: TGTGCCAGCACTCCACGAACAGGGGACCAGCCCCAGCATTTT.

This sequence joins TRBV14 and TRBJ2-3; D ambiguous. Germline V CDR1 and CDR2: SGHDN, FVKESK. The CDR3 is 13 amino acids. The germline V and J ends were trimmed by 4 bases and 6 bases, with 11 bases remaining between them. The CDR3 DNA reads TGTGCCAGCAGCCCTCTTTCTGTGGATACGCAGTATTTT. This sequence encodes CASSPLSVDTQYF.

This clone appeared a few times. The chain combines TRBV7-8 with TRBJ2-7; 10 nucleotides line up with TRBD2. This CDR3 contains 15 residues. Germline trimming cut 1 base from V and 6 bases from J; bases unmatched to any gene: 6. Germline lookup yields CDR1 SGHVS and CDR2 FQNEAQ. DNA of the CDR3: TGTGCCAGCAGCTTAGGAGGGCTAGCGGGAGCCGAGCAGTACGTC. As protein: CASSLGGLAGAEQYV.

The chain employs TRBV5-1 and TRBJ1-6; D gene unclear. The germline gives CDR1 SGHRS, CDR2 YFSETQ. The germline V and J ends were trimmed by 2 bases and 7 bases, with 10 bases remaining between them. This CDR3 region has 14 residues. CDR3 sequence reads: CASSFNSLNSPLHF. As DNA, the CDR3 is TGCGCCAGCAGCTTTAACAGTTTGAATTCACCCCTCCACTTT.

The CDR3 sequence: CASSRDRGGTEAFF. CDR3 DNA sequence: TGTGCCAGCAGCCGAGACAGGGGAGGTACTGAAGCTTTCTTT. V and J are TRBV7-3 and TRBJ1-1; 8 bases align to TRBD1. Germline V CDR1 and CDR2: SGHTA, FQGTGA. CDR3 length: 14 amino acids. Losses at the gene ends were 5 bases for V and 5 bases for J; bases not matched to a gene: 7.

This rearrangement joins TRBV10-3 to TRBJ2-1; 12 nucleotides match TRBD2. CDR3 length equals 11 residues. The germline gives CDR1 ENHRY, CDR2 SYGVKD. In DNA form, the CDR3 reads TGTTCTAGCGGGAGGGACAATGAGCAGTTCTTC. Protein: CSSGRDNEQFF.

This rearrangement joins TRBV27 to TRBJ1-1, with D possibly TRBD1 on 5 matching bases. Germline CDR1 reads MNHEY; CDR2 reads SMNVEV (reference sequence). The CDR3 extends over 17 amino acids. V dropped 4 bases and J dropped 0 bases, with 18 bases sitting between them. In DNA, the CDR3 is TGTGCCAGCAGTTCGCCAACTAAGACAGCTATGAACACTGAAGCTTTCTTT. Its translation: CASSSPTKTAMNTEAFF.

The chain couples TRBV11-2 to TRBJ2-6, with 10 bases identical to TRBD1. CDR3 size: 16 residues. Germline CDR1 SGHAT, CDR2 FQNNGV. The V and J ends lost 4 bases and 10 bases, in that order; junction bases with no gene match: 10. The CDR3 loop is CASSSPSGGQGNVLTF. CDR3 nucleotides: TGTGCCAGCAGCTCCCCCTCCGGGGGACAGGGGAACGTCCTGACTTTC.

This clone was seen more than once but under ten times. This chain uses TRBV5-1 with TRBJ1-2; D might be TRBD1 (5 bases). CDR1 SGHRS and CDR2 YFSETQ come from the germline V gene. Trimming stripped 4 bases from V and 6 bases from J, with 19 bases between. CDR3 size: 15 residues. CDR3 sequence reads: CASSRGWDALDGYTF. CDR3 DNA: TGCGCCAGCAGCAGGGGTTGGGACGCTCTTGATGGCTACACCTTC.

The chain carries TRBV29-1 and TRBJ1-1; D is unresolved. CDR3 length equals 10 residues. The germline gives CDR1 SQVTM, CDR2 ANQGSEA. The germline V and J ends were trimmed by 6 bases and 7 bases, with 9 bases remaining between them. CDR3 loop: CSVADIEAFF. DNA of the CDR3: TGCAGCGTGGCGGATATTGAAGCTTTCTTT.

The chain carries TRBV11-3 and TRBJ1-2, with D unresolved. Germline V CDR1 and CDR2: SGHNT, YENEEA. The ends were cut back, 3 bases at V and 5 bases at J, with 10 bases in the middle. The CDR3 is 13 amino acids. The CDR3 sequence is CASSLDGTYGYTF. CDR3 nucleotides: TGTGCCAGCAGCTTGGACGGAACATATGGCTACACCTTC.